These T cell receptor beta chains were read from a single sample in a study of T cells after yellow fever vaccination. In TCRdb, the 5' RACE reads were re-called with MiXCR into one record per CDR3 protein. The sample yields hundreds of thousands of distinct CDR3 sequences, about 6% seen once. This material consisted of PBMCs, taken 5 days after the yellow fever booster vaccination. These TCRs come from a young man who received the YFV17D yellow fever vaccine. Each CDR3 is given with its conserved first and last residue.

V,J,CDR3
TRBV18,TRBJ2-4,CASSPRTGKNIQYF
TRBV12-3/TRBV12-4,TRBJ2-1,CASSPRTRVAEQFF
TRBV29-1,TRBJ2-3,CSVDSRVGTDTQYF
TRBV29-1,TRBJ2-3,CSVVGATDTQYF
TRBV12-3/TRBV12-4,TRBJ1-1,CASSLLGTLNTEAFF
TRBV12-3/TRBV12-4,TRBJ1-1,CASSYQVLNTEAFF
TRBV5-5,TRBJ2-3,CASSLEGQGSGTDTQYF
TRBV28,TRBJ2-1,CASSFAYNEQFF
TRBV29-1,TRBJ2-1,CSVEDLRDEQFF
TRBV19,TRBJ2-5,CASSTPETQYF
TRBV7-2,TRBJ2-1,CASSLLAGGPHNEQFF
TRBV6-5,TRBJ2-2,CASSYSGYTGELFF
TRBV20-1,TRBJ2-1,CSARDPRGQHNEQFF
TRBV5-6,TRBJ2-6,CASTSGQNSNVLTF
TRBV7-2,TRBJ2-7,CASSLGRREQYF
TRBV5-1,TRBJ2-2,CASYKLNGELFF
TRBV28,TRBJ2-3,CARGPGLAGGLRTDTQYF
TRBV29-1,TRBJ2-7,CSVAVRSYEQYF
TRBV28,TRBJ2-2,CASSPDTSPRVRELFF
TRBV5-1,TRBJ2-1,CASSYREPRTDEQFF
TRBV18,TRBJ2-5,CASSPGTSVETQYF
TRBV20-1,TRBJ2-5,CSARDISGTKRETQYF
TRBV4-3,TRBJ2-1,CASSQDTFEGLGNNEQFF
TRBV5-1,TRBJ2-5,CASSRAGVQETQYF
TRBV6-2/TRBV6-3,TRBJ2-7,CASSPSGIRYEQYF
TRBV4-2,TRBJ2-3,CASSQERTAADTQYF
TRBV20-1,TRBJ2-1,CSARARRHNNEQFF
TRBV14,TRBJ1-2,CASSQASGQGVGGYTF
TRBV7-9,TRBJ2-1,CASSLAGSYNEQFF
TRBV18,TRBJ2-2,CASSHRSSTGELFF
TRBV5-1,TRBJ2-1,CASSLAGGGAYNEQFF
TRBV3-1,TRBJ2-5,CASSHVTSGRGEETQYF
TRBV11-2,TRBJ2-7,CASSQPTGVSEQYF
TRBV10-2,TRBJ2-7,CASKIPGGGRIYEQYF
TRBV4-3,TRBJ2-3,CASSHVSPGTDTQYF
TRBV6-2/TRBV6-3,TRBJ2-7,CASSQSRYEQYF
TRBV19,TRBJ1-1,CASSPGHTEAFF
TRBV7-9,TRBJ2-4,CASSWSGRDNIQYF
TRBV20-1,TRBJ2-1,CCASGGGPTVYNEQFF
TRBV5-1,TRBJ1-2,CASSLQDHTYGYTF
TRBV12-3/TRBV12-4,TRBJ2-7,CASRSVGFEQYF
TRBV7-7,TRBJ2-3,CASSLTVKSTDTQYF
TRBV20-1,TRBJ2-1,CSARTSGSGVYNEQFF
TRBV18,TRBJ1-2,CASSPGTDAYGYTF
TRBV7-2,TRBJ1-5,CASSSTGTSNQPQHF
TRBV7-2,TRBJ2-7,CASSIGTSYEQYF
TRBV20-1,TRBJ2-1,CSAVGLAAYNEQFF
TRBV5-1,TRBJ2-1,CASSGGGAPSYNEQFF
TRBV20-1,TRBJ2-5,CCASITPGLRQETQYF
TRBV5-5,TRBJ2-6,CASSVPTALVRGANVLTF
TRBV12-3/TRBV12-4,TRBJ2-7,CASSFRGMAYEQYF